Shown below are 30 T cell receptor beta chains from a single sample sequenced in a study of blood T cell repertoires in COVID-19. Sequenced by immunoSEQ multiplex PCR; TCRdb stores in-frame clones only, minus some. The table shows some 250,000 clones, with 80% to 85% occurring only once. The sample was peripheral blood. The receptors were gathered from a woman aged 55 to 70 with active or convalescent COVID-19.

The rearrangement links TRBV5-1 to TRBJ2-3; 8 nucleotides match TRBD2. V shed 0 bases and J 4 bases; nucleotides not matched to a gene: 4. The germline V gene encodes CDR1 SGHRS and CDR2 YFSETQ. This CDR3 spans 15 amino acids. The CDR3 here is CASSLVSGAADTQYF. The CDR3 nucleotides read TGCGCCAGCAGCTTGGTTAGCGGGGCTGCAGATACGCAGTATTTT.

The rearrangement uses TRBV18 and TRBJ2-5, with D unclear. The germline V gene encodes CDR1 KGHSH and CDR2 LQKENI. This CDR3 contains 15 residues. The germline V and J ends were trimmed by 0 bases and 5 bases, with 13 bases remaining between them. The CDR3 spells CASSPPERSRETQYF. In nucleotides, the CDR3 is TGTGCCAGCTCACCACCTGAGCGCTCTAGGGAGACCCAGTACTTC.

The chain employs TRBV18 and TRBJ1-3; D is undetermined. The V gene lost 6 bases and the J gene lost 4 bases, with 7 bases spanning the gap. This CDR3 comprises 12 residues. CDR1 and CDR2 from the germline V gene are KGHSH and LQKENI. The CDR3 DNA is TGTGCCAGCTCCCCGCGCGGAAACACCATATATTTT. It encodes CASSPRGNTIYF.

The genes are TRBV5-1 and TRBJ2-7; 9 bases are a match to TRBD1. The V gene end was trimmed by 1 base and the J gene end by 8 bases; junction bases not matched to a gene: 4. The germline CDR1 and CDR2 sequences are SGHRS and YFSETQ. The CDR3 has 13 residues. In nucleotides, the CDR3 is TGCGCCAGCAGCTTGAGGGACAGGGACCAGCAGTACTTC. Its protein product is CASSLRDRDQQYF.

The gene calls are TRBV4-3 and TRBJ1-1; 8 bases line up with TRBD1. From germline, CDR1 is LGHNA and CDR2 YSLEER. This CDR3 comprises 15 residues. Unmatched junction bases numbered 13, after V lost 3 bases and J lost 10 bases. The CDR3 region has the DNA TGCGCCAGCAGCCACGAAACAGGGGGATGGGTCCCAGCTTTCTTT. This gives the protein CASSHETGGWVPAFF.

As DNA, the CDR3 is TGTGCCAGCAGCCAAAAAGGGAACAGGGGGACTATCTATGGCTACACCTTC. Protein product: CASSQKGNRGTIYGYTF. The V call is TRBV3-1 (or the pseudogene TRBV3-2), the J call TRBJ1-2; 8 bases line up with TRBD1. The CDR3 is made up of 17 amino acids. J gave up 4 bases and V 2 bases, and 12 bases lay outside the gene matches. In germline, CDR1 is LGHDT, CDR2 YNNKEL (reference sequence).

Concerning this clone: The sample holds other DNA sequences that translate to the same CDR3. The rearrangement joins TRBV7-2 to TRBJ2-1; tentatively, D is TRBD2 (5 bases). Per germline, CDR1 SGHTA and CDR2 FQGNSA. The CDR3 covers 13 residues. The germline V and J ends were trimmed by 5 bases and 5 bases, with 10 bases remaining between them. CDR3 nucleotide sequence: TGTGCCAGCAGCCGAGGGAGAAACAATGAGCAGTTCTTC. Translation: CASSRGRNNEQFF.

This chain connects TRBV4-1 to TRBJ1-1; 8 nucleotides align to TRBD1. V shed 4 bases and J 0 bases; nucleotides not matched to a gene: 16. The CDR3 extends over 19 amino acids. Per the germline V gene, CDR1 is MGHRA and CDR2 is YSYEKL. CDR3 loop: CASSLRIPGGSSMNTEAFF. The CDR3 DNA reads TGCGCCAGCAGCCTTAGAATACCAGGGGGCTCTTCTATGAACACTGAAGCTTTCTTT.

The chain links TRBV9 to TRBJ1-5; D is uncertain. From germline, CDR1 is SGDLS and CDR2 YYNGEE. The ends were cut back, 3 bases at V and 7 bases at J, with 11 bases in the middle. This CDR3 comprises 13 residues. CDR3 DNA sequence: TGTGCCAGCAGCGAGCAAGGAGGCCAGCCCCAGCATTTT. As protein: CASSEQGGQPQHF. Combining the CDR3 with reference TRBV9 and TRBJ1-5 gives the whole variable domain DSGVTQTPKHLITATGQRVTLRCSPRSGDLSVYWYQQSLDQGLQFLIQYYNGEERAKGNILERFSAQQFPDLHSELNLSSLELGDSALYFCASSEQGGQPQHFGDGTRLSIL.

This clone was counted between two and nine times. The chain joins TRBV28 to TRBJ1-1, with 8 positions matching TRBD1. The J segment lost 3 bases and the V segment lost 4 bases, leaving 4 bases of the junction unmatched. Germline assignment: CDR1 MDHEN and CDR2 SYDVKM. The CDR3 length is 14 residues. CDR3 sequence: CASSSRQGHTEAFF. In DNA form, the CDR3 reads TGTGCCAGCAGTTCTCGACAGGGGCACACTGAAGCTTTCTTT.

This clone appeared a single time. The rearrangement links TRBV7-3 to TRBJ1-1; no firm D call. This CDR3 spans 13 amino acids. Germline V lookup: CDR1 SGHTA, CDR2 FQGTGA. V lost 3 bases to trimming and J lost 0 bases, with 5 bases between them. In DNA form, the CDR3 reads TGTGCCAGCAGCTTTGACATGAACACTGAAGCTTTCTTT. This codes for CASSFDMNTEAFF.

The rearrangement links TRBV6-2 or TRBV6-3 to TRBJ1-6, with D possibly being TRBD1 (6 bases). Germline lookup yields CDR1 MNHEY and CDR2 SVGEGT. The CDR3 length is 15 residues. Trimming left V 0 bases short and J 8 bases short, with 11 bases between. CDR3 nucleotides: TGTGCCAGCAGTTACTCGACGCAGGGGTATTCACCCCTCCACTTT. Amino acid sequence: CASSYSTQGYSPLHF.

J is TRBJ2-7 and V is TRBV27; the D gene is possibly TRBD1 (6 bases). CDR3 size: 14 residues. The germline CDR1 and CDR2 sequences are MNHEY and SMNVEV (reference sequence). Trimming took 4 bases from V and 3 from J, leaving 13 bases between them. The CDR3 protein is CASSSHRVNYEQYF. The CDR3, as DNA: TGTGCCAGCAGTTCCCACAGGGTAAACTACGAGCAGTACTTC.

The CDR3 DNA follows: TGTGCCAGCAGCCACTGGCCCGGGGACACCATATATTTT. This gives the protein CASSHWPGDTIYF. The J gene is TRBJ1-3, the V gene TRBV6-5; D is ambiguous. Trimming took off 6 bases at V and 8 bases at J, with 14 bases between the two ends. The CDR3 covers 13 residues. Germline V gene sequence: CDR1 MNHEY, CDR2 SVGAGI.

V and J are TRBV27 and TRBJ1-6; TRBD1 matches at 7 bases. V lost 6 bases and J lost 8; bases outside the gene matches: 10. Germline CDR1 is MNHEY and CDR2 is SMNVEV (reference sequence). The CDR3 length is 15 residues. The CDR3 reads CASRRQGPVDSPLHF. The CDR3 bases are TGTGCCAGCAGACGACAGGGTCCGGTGGATTCACCCCTCCACTTT.

The chain links TRBV14 to TRBJ1-2, with 8 nucleotides matching TRBD1. This CDR3 comprises 12 residues. After removal of 6 bases from V and 13 bases from J, the junction contained 10 bases not matched to a gene. CDR1 and CDR2 (germline): SGHDN, FVKESK. DNA for the CDR3: TGTGCCAGCAGTTTCGGGACAGGCGGTGGCACCTTC. It translates to CASSFGTGGGTF.

The chain links TRBV6-6 to TRBJ1-2, with TRBD1 matching 8 bases. Germline trimming cut 5 bases from V and 3 bases from J; bases unmatched to any gene: 2. The CDR3 covers 13 residues. Germline assignment: CDR1 MNHNY and CDR2 SVGAGI (reference sequence). The CDR3 nucleotides are TGTGCCAGCAGTCCGGGACAGGACTATGGCTACACCTTC. This gives the protein CASSPGQDYGYTF.

V usage is TRBV18 and J usage is TRBJ1-1, with D uncertain. CDR1 KGHSH and CDR2 LQKENI come from the germline V gene. The CDR3 runs 16 residues. V was pared by 4 bases and J by 11 bases, with 26 bases between. Here the CDR3 reads CASSRGSAPNGRGAFF. For the CDR3, the DNA is TGTGCCAGCTCACGGGGTTCGGCCCCGAACGGGCGAGGGGCTTTCTTT.

The V and J genes are TRBV3-1 (or the pseudogene TRBV3-2) and TRBJ2-1; 8 bases fit TRBD2. V trimming: 7 bases; J trimming: 0 bases; junction bases outside the gene matches: 5. The CDR3 covers 15 residues. The germline V gene has CDR1 LGHDT and CDR2 YNNKEL (reference sequence). In nucleotides, the CDR3 is TGTGCCAGCAACGGGGGGGTAAGCTCCTACAATGAGCAGTTCTTC. This sequence encodes CASNGGVSSYNEQFF.

The chain couples TRBV27 to TRBJ2-5; 10 bases are a match to TRBD1. The trim removed 4 bases at V and 5 bases at J, leaving 10 bases unmatched. CDR1 and CDR2 (germline): MNHEY, SMNVEV (reference sequence). This CDR3 is built from 16 residues. The CDR3 region is CASSSAPGTGDETQYF. As DNA, the CDR3 is TGTGCCAGCAGTTCCGCTCCCGGGACAGGGGATGAGACCCAGTACTTC.

V usage is TRBV13 and J usage is TRBJ2-3; perhaps TRBD2 as D (7 bases). Trimming pared 6 bases from V and 4 bases from J, leaving 17 bases between. The CDR3 has 15 residues. The germline CDR1 and CDR2 sequences are PRHDT and FYEKMQ (reference sequence). CDR3 bases: TGTGCCAGCAGTAGAGGGGGGGGAGGTGCAGATACGCAGTATTTT. Amino acids: CASSRGGGGADTQYF.

The chain has TRBV6-5 and TRBJ1-1, with 7 positions matching TRBD1. The ends lost 7 bases at V and 5 bases at J; junction bases unmatched: 10. The CDR3 length is 14 residues. In germline, CDR1 is MNHEY, CDR2 SVGAGI. The CDR3 coding sequence is TGTGCCAGCACCCCGACAGGGAGTGTAACTGAAGCTTTCTTT. Its translation: CASTPTGSVTEAFF.

This clone appeared once. The gene calls are TRBV6-5 and TRBJ2-7; 7 bases fit TRBD1. Germline V CDR1 and CDR2: MNHEY, SVGAGI. V dropped 6 bases and J dropped 4; count of bases not matched to a gene: 3. This CDR3 has 12 residues. The CDR3: CASSEDRYEQYF. CDR3 DNA: TGTGCCAGCAGCGAGGACAGGTACGAGCAGTACTTC.

The gene calls are TRBV18 and TRBJ2-5; 11 bases agree with TRBD2. V lost 0 bases and J lost 1; bases outside the gene matches: 1. The germline V gene has CDR1 KGHSH and CDR2 LQKENI. The CDR3 totals 16 residues. The CDR3, as DNA: TGTGCCAGCTCACCACCGGGACTAGCGGCCCAAGAGACCCAGTACTTC. This gives the protein CASSPPGLAAQETQYF.

The chain carries TRBV11-2 and TRBJ2-5; TRBD2 is a possible D gene (7 bases). CDR1 and CDR2 from the germline V gene are SGHAT and FQNNGV. CDR3 length: 13 residues. Trimming removed 4 bases from V and 5 bases from J, with 11 bases in between. The DNA for the CDR3 is TGTGCCAGCAGCTCGGGGGGCGATGAGACCCAGTACTTC. Amino acid sequence: CASSSGGDETQYF.

This chain joins TRBV7-9 and TRBJ2-1; TRBD1 matches 10 bases. The CDR3 loop spans 20 amino acids. Germline-derived CDR1 and CDR2 are SEHNR and FQNEAQ (reference sequence). The V segment lost 5 bases and the J segment 5 bases; nucleotides outside the gene matches: 21. In DNA form, the CDR3 reads TGTGCCAGCAGCCGGGGAACCGGGACAGGGGCCCTCCTGCACCACAATGAGCAGTTCTTC. Its translation: CASSRGTGTGALLHHNEQFF.

The chain links TRBV25-1 to TRBJ2-7, with 9 positions matching TRBD1. Trimming at V came to 2 bases and at J to 0 bases, leaving 11 bases not matched to a gene. Germline V gene lookup returns CDR1 MGHDK and CDR2 SYGVNS. The CDR3 loop spans 18 amino acids. CDR3 residues: CASSEGPGQGYLSYEQYF. As DNA, the CDR3 is TGTGCCAGCAGTGAAGGCCCCGGACAGGGGTACCTCTCCTACGAGCAGTACTTC.

The chain links TRBV6-5 to TRBJ1-2; tentative D call: TRBD1 (5 bases). The CDR3 runs to 14 residues. The V end was cut by 2 bases, the J end by 1 base, with 8 bases between. Germline lookup yields CDR1 MNHEY and CDR2 SVGAGI. The DNA for the CDR3 is TGTGCCAGCAGTTACAGGGGATTTAACTATGGCTACACCTTC. It encodes CASSYRGFNYGYTF.

The rearrangement joins TRBV5-4 to TRBJ2-1; 7 positions match TRBD1. V dropped 4 bases and J dropped 2; count of bases not matched to a gene: 9. CDR1 and CDR2 from the germline V gene are SGHNT and YYREEE (reference sequence). The CDR3 extends over 16 amino acids. In DNA, the CDR3 is TGTGCCAGCAGCCTGGACCGGGACAGACCCTACAATGAGCAGTTCTTC. This translates into CASSLDRDRPYNEQFF.

In this sample, this clone turned up many times. The chain has TRBV18 and TRBJ1-6, with no clear D. The CDR3 totals 17 residues. Trimming took 1 base from V and 10 from J, leaving 20 bases between them. Germline V gives CDR1 KGHSH, CDR2 LQKENI. The CDR3: CASSPQFSLAAGSPLHF. DNA for the CDR3: TGTGCCAGCTCACCACAATTTAGTCTAGCCGCGGGCTCACCCCTCCACTTT.